What follows are 10 T cell receptor beta chains derived from one specimen sequenced in a study of cytomegalovirus exposure and HLA in healthy donors. PCR primers comprised 60 Vbeta and 13 Jbeta primers. Using immunoSEQ multiplex PCR, the repertoire was profiled, and TCRdb retains in-frame clones only, with some absent. The sample yields 130,000 or so clones, almost 85% seen once. Sequenced sample: PBMCs. These receptors came from a woman in her forties in good health and CMV-seronegative.

This chain uses TRBV27 with TRBJ2-7; possible D gene TRBD2, 5 bases. The germline gives CDR1 MNHEY, CDR2 SMNVEV (reference sequence). The CDR3 is 17 residues long. Trimming took off 0 bases at V and 7 bases at J, with 22 bases between the two ends. The CDR3 protein is CASSLSRGGVGFGEQYF. The CDR3 coding sequence is TGTGCCAGCAGTTTATCCCGGGGTGGGGTGGGATTTGGGGAGCAGTACTTC.

This clone came up once. The chain uses TRBV6-5 and TRBJ2-7; 9 nucleotides align to TRBD2. Germline CDR1 reads MNHEY; CDR2 reads SVGAGI. This CDR3 comprises 15 residues. With 5 bases clipped from V and 4 bases from J, the junction kept 9 bases outside the gene matches. The DNA of the CDR3 is TGTGCCAGCAGTCCCTACTTTAGCGGGAGTTACGAGCAGTACTTC. Translation gives CASSPYFSGSYEQYF.

V gene TRBV7-2 combines with J gene TRBJ1-6; TRBD1 aligns across 9 bases. Germline V gene sequence: CDR1 SGHTA, CDR2 FQGNSA. CDR3 length: 16 residues. The trim removed 2 bases at V and 3 bases at J, leaving 2 bases unmatched. CDR3 sequence reads: CASSLTGGLYNSPLHF. The CDR3 DNA is TGTGCCAGCAGCTTAACAGGGGGCCTCTATAATTCACCCCTCCACTTT.

The genes are TRBV27 and TRBJ2-5; D not certain. The germline V gene encodes CDR1 MNHEY and CDR2 SMNVEV (reference sequence). V was cut by 3 bases and J by 2 bases, with 13 bases left in between. CDR3 length: 15 amino acids. CDR3 bases: TGTGCCAGCAGTTTGACTCCTGTTCGGCAAGAGACCCAGTACTTC. Protein: CASSLTPVRQETQYF.

The rearrangement links TRBV28 to TRBJ2-7; perhaps TRBD1 as D (6 bases). Germline V gene lookup returns CDR1 MDHEN and CDR2 SYDVKM. V lost 4 bases and J lost 6, with 16 bases in between. This CDR3 has 14 amino acids. The CDR3 loop reads CASSSPTGLSEQYF. The CDR3 nucleotides read TGTGCCAGCAGTTCCCCGACAGGCCTGAGCGAGCAGTACTTC.

The chain joins TRBV7-6 to TRBJ1-4; TRBD1 matches at 10 bases. J was trimmed by 8 bases and V by 5 bases; bases with no gene match: 11. Germline V CDR1 and CDR2: SGHVS, FNYEAQ. CDR3 length: 16 residues. The DNA for the CDR3 is TGTGCCAGCAGCCCGCTCCCCGGGACAGGGGACGAAAAACTGTTTTTT. This codes for CASSPLPGTGDEKLFF.

The genes are TRBV7-3 and TRBJ1-2, with D hard to call. Germline V gives CDR1 SGHTA, CDR2 FQGTGA. V lost 5 bases, J lost 4 bases, and 17 bases lay in between. The CDR3 has 15 amino acids. The CDR3, as DNA: TGTGCCAGCAGCCCAGACCAGGCCCTCACCTATGGCTACACCTTC. This encodes CASSPDQALTYGYTF.

The chain has TRBV7-6 and TRBJ2-1; the D gene is possibly TRBD2 (7 bases). V lost 5 bases to trimming and J lost 9 bases, with 20 bases between them. The CDR3 runs 15 residues. Germline-derived CDR1 and CDR2 are SGHVS and FNYEAQ. The CDR3 DNA sequence: TGTGCCAGCAGCCTGACTAGCAGGGGAGGAAGTGAGCAGTTCTTC. It codes for CASSLTSRGGSEQFF.

The V gene is TRBV5-1, the J gene TRBJ2-7; 8 positions agree with TRBD1. V trimming: 0 bases; J trimming: 4 bases; junction bases outside the gene matches: 3. In germline, CDR1 is SGHRS, CDR2 YFSETQ. The CDR3 is 14 residues long. The CDR3 DNA reads TGCGCCAGCAGCTTGGTGGACAGGGCTTACGAGCAGTACTTC. Its translation is CASSLVDRAYEQYF.

The chain employs TRBV14 and TRBJ1-1; a weak D match, TRBD1 (5 bases). The CDR3 is 13 amino acids. Trimming shortened V by 0 bases and J by 8 bases, and 10 bases separated the two germline ends. Per germline, CDR1 SGHDN and CDR2 FVKESK. The DNA of the CDR3 is TGTGCCAGCAGCCAAGACTGGAGACAGGAAGCTTTCTTT. Translating gives CASSQDWRQEAFF.